Listed here are 15 T cell receptor beta chains from one sample, sequenced in a study of response to subunit inactivated influenza vaccine. TCRdb processed the RT-PCR reads anew with MiXCR; each CDR3 protein has one entry. In the table there are about 700,000 distinct CDR3 sequences, approximately 15% of which are singletons. Sequencing used PBMCs from blood, obtained 14 to 15 days before vaccination. These receptors were obtained from a man in his forties or fifties who received an inactivated influenza vaccine.

The chain links TRBV19 to TRBJ1-5; weak D call: TRBD1 (5 bases). The CDR3 length is 15 residues. The germline V gene has CDR1 LNHDA and CDR2 SQIVND (reference sequence). The V and J ends lost 3 bases and 0 bases respectively, with 9 bases between them. The DNA of the CDR3 is TGTGCCAGTAGTATGGGGGGATATAGCAATCAGCCCCAGCATTTT. This encodes CASSMGGYSNQPQHF.

The rearrangement links TRBV7-6 to TRBJ2-3; 9 bases are a match to TRBD1. V lost 4 bases, J lost 6 bases, and 8 bases stayed unmatched. The CDR3 runs to 15 residues. Germline V CDR1 and CDR2: SGHVS, FNYEAQ. The CDR3 region has the DNA TGTGCCAGCAGCTCCCCGGGACAGGGTCATGATACGCAGTATTTT. Protein product: CASSSPGQGHDTQYF.

This chain connects TRBV28 to TRBJ2-4, with 7 bases identical to TRBD2. Trimming cost V 5 bases and J 2 bases; bases outside gene matches: 9. Germline V lookup: CDR1 MDHEN, CDR2 SYDVKM. The length of the CDR3 is 16 residues. As DNA, the CDR3 is TGTGCCAGCAGTCCCCGGGGGGAGGGGTCCAAAAACATTCAGTACTTC. Translating it yields CASSPRGEGSKNIQYF.

This clonotype was detected only a few times. This chain links TRBV20-1 with TRBJ1-1, with unresolved D. Trimming pared 6 bases from V and 0 bases from J, leaving 8 bases between. Germline CDR1 reads DFQATT; CDR2 reads SNEGSKA (reference sequence). The CDR3 length is 12 residues. The CDR3 DNA follows: TGCAGTGCCCAACACATGAACACTGAAGCTTTCTTT. This encodes CSAQHMNTEAFF.

This clonotype has just a few counts. Here the CDR3 reads CASSQEGGGDTQYF. The DNA for the CDR3 is TGCGCCAGCAGCCAAGAAGGGGGTGGGGATACGCAGTATTTT. The gene calls are TRBV4-3 and TRBJ2-3, with D possibly matching TRBD1 (6 bases). CDR3 length equals 14 residues. The V end was cut by 0 bases, the J end by 6 bases, with 10 bases between. Germline V CDR1 and CDR2: LGHNA, YSLEER.

Written as DNA, the CDR3 is TGTGCCAGCACCCGACCGCCGGGGTCCGTTGGAGATCACACAGATACGCAGTATTTT. Translation: CASTRPPGSVGDHTDTQYF. V is TRBV28 and J is TRBJ2-3; a possible D gene is TRBD2 (5 bases). The germline V gene encodes CDR1 MDHEN and CDR2 SYDVKM. Trimming stripped 7 bases from V and 2 bases from J, with 28 bases between. The CDR3 spans 19 residues.

This clonotype occurred a few times. The chain carries TRBV12-3 or TRBV12-4 and TRBJ2-5, with 9 nucleotides matching TRBD2. Trimming cost V 6 bases and J 4 bases; bases outside gene matches: 9. The CDR3 is made up of 15 amino acids. CDR3 in DNA: TGTGCCAGCAGGGAAGCGGGGGGAATTGGAGAGACCCAGTACTTC. It is translated as CASREAGGIGETQYF.

This clonotype was counted between two and nine times. V gene TRBV24-1 combines with J gene TRBJ2-1; D tentatively reads TRBD1 or TRBD2 (7 bases each). The CDR3 is made up of 17 amino acids. V gave up 2 bases and J gave up 7 bases, with 20 bases separating them. Germline loops: CDR1 KGHDR, CDR2 SFDVKD. The CDR3 DNA reads as TGTGCCACCAGTGATTCCCCAGGGGGGGGGCTGGGGAATGAGCAGTTCTTC. It codes for CATSDSPGGGLGNEQFF.

The genes are TRBV9 and TRBJ2-2, with 7 bases aligning to TRBD2. The CDR3 covers 16 residues. Germline V CDR1 and CDR2: SGDLS, YYNGEE. J was trimmed by 6 bases and V by 4 bases; bases with no gene match: 12. The CDR3 DNA is TGTGCCAGCAGCCTCTGGGCGGGAGAAACAGCCGGGGAGCTGTTTTTT. It is translated as CASSLWAGETAGELFF. The variable domain in full, completed from reference TRBV9 and TRBJ2-2, reads DSGVTQTPKHLITATGQRVTLRCSPRSGDLSVYWYQQSLDQGLQFLIQYYNGEERAKGNILERFSAQQFPDLHSELNLSSLELGDSALYFCASSLWAGETAGELFFGEGSRLTVL.

This clonotype was recorded at least ten times. V usage is TRBV4-1 and J usage is TRBJ2-5; D gene uncertain. Trimming took 3 bases from V and 4 from J, leaving 12 bases between them. Germline lookup yields CDR1 MGHRA and CDR2 YSYEKL. This CDR3 has 14 residues. The CDR3 loop is CASSHYGRRETQYF. CDR3 coding DNA: TGCGCCAGCAGCCATTATGGCAGACGAGAGACCCAGTACTTC.

The chain joins TRBV20-1 to TRBJ2-1, with TRBD2 matching over 11 bases. The J segment lost 0 bases and the V segment lost 3 bases, leaving 13 bases of the junction unmatched. CDR1 is DFQATT, CDR2 SNEGSKA, per germline (reference sequence). CDR3 length equals 19 residues. CDR3 DNA sequence: TGCAGTGCTAGGGATAGCGGGAGGGCTCGCTGGAGCTCCTACAATGAGCAGTTCTTC. Translated: CSARDSGRARWSSYNEQFF.

A few counts support this clonotype. The V gene is TRBV20-1, the J gene TRBJ2-3, with D hard to call. This CDR3 has 19 residues. Trimming took 0 bases from V and 0 from J, leaving 22 bases between them. Germline CDR1 is DFQATT and CDR2 is SNEGSKA (reference sequence). The CDR3 DNA follows: TGCAGTGCTAGAGATAAGTGGGCGGCAGGCGCTTCTAGCACAGATACGCAGTATTTT. Its protein is CSARDKWAAGASSTDTQYF.

The gene calls are TRBV30 and TRBJ2-2; no reliable D call. The CDR3 spans 11 residues. V lost 3 bases and J lost 4, with 3 bases in between. CDR1 and CDR2 from the germline V gene are GTSNPN and SVGIG (reference sequence). CDR3 amino acids: CAWRGTGELFF. The CDR3 bases are TGTGCCTGGAGGGGCACCGGGGAGCTGTTTTTT.

The V gene is TRBV11-2, the J gene TRBJ2-5; perhaps TRBD2 as D (6 bases). CDR1 and CDR2 from the germline V gene are SGHAT and FQNNGV. With 5 bases removed from V and 4 bases from J, the gap between germline ends came to 17 bases. The CDR3 spans 15 residues. The CDR3 loop is CASSDTRGWVETQYF. The CDR3 DNA is TGTGCCAGCAGCGATACCCGGGGGTGGGTAGAGACCCAGTACTTC.

This clonotype came up a few times. The chain has TRBV6-4 and TRBJ1-4, with no clear D. V lost 4 bases, J lost 4 bases, and 10 bases lay in between. Looked up from germline, CDR1 is MRHNA and CDR2 is SNTAGT. CDR3 size: 14 residues. DNA for the CDR3: TGTGCCAGCAGTGGAGGGTACCATAATGAAAAACTGTTTTTT. As protein: CASSGGYHNEKLFF.